This passage covers 5 T cell receptor beta chains from one sample sequenced in a study of TIL therapy for anti-PD-1-resistant metastatic lung cancer. The libraries were made with immunoSEQ v3. TCRdb's table, derived via immunoSEQ multiplex PCR, lists solely in-frame clones and lacks some. The profile covers tens of thousands of clones, with 70% to 90% appearing a single time and approximately 5.1% taken by the ten largest. Described time point: pre-treatment sample, taken before nivolumab and TIL therapy. Sequences were derived from blood, sampled at baseline. The receptors here all came from a person between 25 and 80 years old with non-small cell lung cancer.

The V call is TRBV2, the J call TRBJ2-5; D is unresolved. The germline V gene has CDR1 SNHLY and CDR2 FYNNEI. The V end lost 4 bases, the J end lost 5 bases, and 17 bases lay between the germline ends. This CDR3 comprises 15 residues. CDR3 DNA: TGTGCCAGCAGTGGGGTGTGGCTCTCCGAGGAGACCCAGTACTTC. It encodes CASSGVWLSEETQYF. Complete variable domain (other parts from reference TRBV2 and TRBJ2-5): EPEVTQTPSHQVTQMGQEVILRCVPISNHLYFYWYRQILGQKVEFLVSFYNNEISEKSEIFDDQFSVERPDGSNFTLKIRSTKLEDSAMYFCASSGVWLSEETQYFGPGTRLLVL.

This chain uses TRBV7-8 with TRBJ2-1; D is possibly TRBD2 (5 bases). Deletions cut 1 base from V and 4 bases from J, with 11 bases between. The V gene's germline CDR1 is SGHVS and CDR2 FQNEAQ. The CDR3 is 15 residues long. CDR3 DNA: TGTGCCAGCAGCTTAGGTAGCGCCCGTTACAATGAGCAGTTCTTC. This codes for CASSLGSARYNEQFF.

This chain connects TRBV9 to TRBJ2-1, with D unresolved. This CDR3 comprises 14 residues. Looked up from germline, CDR1 is SGDLS and CDR2 is YYNGEE. V was cut by 0 bases and J by 6 bases, with 10 bases left in between. The CDR3 sequence is CASSVEHYANEQFF. The CDR3, as DNA: TGTGCCAGCAGCGTAGAGCACTACGCCAATGAGCAGTTCTTC.

The chain has TRBV7-3 and TRBJ2-3, with 10 nucleotides matching TRBD1. V dropped 2 bases and J dropped 5; count of bases not matched to a gene: 4. This CDR3 contains 15 residues. Germline loops: CDR1 SGHTA, CDR2 FQGTGA. The CDR3 sequence is CASSLGTGVLDTQYF. CDR3 in DNA: TGTGCCAGCAGCTTAGGGACAGGGGTTTTAGATACGCAGTATTTT.

This chain links TRBV28 with TRBJ2-5; D is ambiguous. The ends were cut back, 5 bases at V and 3 bases at J, with 10 bases in the middle. Per the germline V gene, CDR1 is MDHEN and CDR2 is SYDVKM. The CDR3 is made up of 13 amino acids. In DNA form, the CDR3 reads TGTGCCAGCAGTGCGTGGCGAGAAGAGACCCAGTACTTC. Encoded protein: CASSAWREETQYF.